This T cell receptor (beta chain) was sequenced for a study of CD8 T cells in ankylosing spondylitis (dated by TCRdb to about 2017). Some background on the complete study: T cell receptor beta repertoires were profiled in healthy donors and ankylosing spondylitis patients so that disease-linked TCR variants could be found. In total, the full study cohort was made up of 108 healthy donors and 25 ankylosing spondylitis patients. Samples of peripheral blood were taken, and for ankylosing spondylitis patients, synovial fluid was collected as well.

Broader findings and caveats from the paper: In peripheral blood, the disease-linked clones were found at relatively low frequencies and had a CD8+ phenotype. Some of the motif variants had been reported before in the synovial fluid and blood of reactive arthritis patients, a finding that suggests common disease-initiation mechanisms. The disease-linked clones were reported to be significantly enriched in matched synovial fluid samples from ankylosing spondylitis patients. Blood from ankylosing spondylitis patients appeared to be characterized by a TCR beta motif composed of eight highly homologous amino acid variants.

Only a few counts were recorded for this clonotype. What this receptor recognizes is not known. One base away there is no much larger clone; base qualities are not given. TCRdb shows the sequencer as Illumina HiSeq 2500. TCR beta libraries were prepared by quantitative 5'-RACE with molecular barcodes. The paper's processing steps were these. A new computational method based on a probabilistic model of VDJ rearrangement was used to identify disease-linked TCR variants. The public reads were run again by TCRdb, first through fastp at Q25 and then through MiXCR, and only productive beta chains were kept. Rows are combined by CDR3 protein, so each entry shows the most common genes and DNA. What appears here as the V and J calls and clone size reflects TCRdb's work, not the paper's. The sample table holds around 890,000 distinct CDR3 sequences, of which roughly 12% were seen once. Of the sample, 0.45% to 0.6% is held by the ten largest clones.

The TCR comes from a male donor with ankylosing spondylitis. Material: blood, either unsorted or a sorted T cell fraction (not recorded which).

The CDR3 is CASSLGGGMAQHF. The sequenced DNA is TGTGCCAGCAGCTTAGGGGGGGGCATGGCCCAGCATTTT. The chain is encoded by TRBV7-8 joined to TRBJ1-5; 6 matching bases give a weak D call of TRBD1. V gives up 1 base and J gives up 11 bases, and the segment between their germline ends measures 12 bases. CDR1 and CDR2 are drawn from the germline V gene: SGHVS, FQNEAQ. The CDR3 spans 13 residues, from the cysteine through the phenylalanine. The retained sequence is limited to the CDR3, 39 bases, with the frame set at the first base.